The entry below gives a single T cell receptor (beta chain) sequence along with its context. Its target is unknown. Here immunoSEQ multiplex PCR was the method, and the copy in TCRdb shows in-frame clones only, minus some. The sample has roughly 45,000 clones, around 94% seen once. The sample is drawn from a study of T cells in tuberculosis. As for the study in general: This South African cohort compared adolescents with or without latent tuberculosis against adults with active tuberculosis.

Broader study findings: Active tuberculosis TCR-alpha repertoires lay closer to GMM-specific TCRs than IGRA-negative controls, suggesting clonal expansion.

The V gene's germline CDR1 is GTSNPN and CDR2 SVGIG (reference sequence). V trimming: 2 bases; J trimming: 4 bases; junction bases outside the gene matches: 5. The CDR3 spans 15 residues. This chain uses TRBV30 with TRBJ2-3; 11 nucleotides line up with TRBD1. Sequences were obtained from PBMCs. The clonotype comes from a donor aged 10 to 29 with latent tuberculosis or without tuberculosis infection. Some clones in this sample may be carry-over from other donors' samples. CDR3 coding DNA: TGTGCCTGGAGTCGACGGACAGGGGGCGCAGATACGCAGTATTTT. Protein: CAWSRRTGGADTQYF.